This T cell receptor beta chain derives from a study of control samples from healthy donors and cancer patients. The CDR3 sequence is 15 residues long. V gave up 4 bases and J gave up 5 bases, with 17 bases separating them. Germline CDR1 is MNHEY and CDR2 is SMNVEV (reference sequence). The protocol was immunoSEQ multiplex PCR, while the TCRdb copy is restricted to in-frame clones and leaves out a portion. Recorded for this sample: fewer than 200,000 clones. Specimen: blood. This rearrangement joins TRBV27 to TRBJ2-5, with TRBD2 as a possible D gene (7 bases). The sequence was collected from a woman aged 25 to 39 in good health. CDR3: CASSWVGGLGETQYF. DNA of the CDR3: TGTGCCAGCAGTTGGGTCGGGGGGCTGGGCGAGACCCAGTACTTC.